The present T cell receptor (beta chain) was sequenced within a study of glioma-infiltrating T cells. Germline loops: CDR1 MNHEY, CDR2 SVGAGI. V gave up 0 bases and J gave up 4 bases, with 12 bases separating them. The CDR3 totals 15 residues. TCR alpha and beta CDR3 regions were amplified from RNA using iRepertoire nested multiplex PCR. TCRdb reanalysed the multiplex PCR reads using MiXCR and keeps one entry per CDR3 protein. The repertoire holds about 410,000 distinct CDR3 sequences, with about 40% as singletons. This clonotype was seen repeatedly, ten times or more. The sequence was obtained from a human donor with low-grade glioma or glioblastoma, undergoing nonglioma brain surgery, or in good health (not recorded which). This chain connects TRBV6-5 to TRBJ1-1; D may be TRBD1 (5 bases). Sequencing input: glioma tissue, nonneoplastic brain tissue, or PBMCs (not recorded which). CDR3 protein: CASSYSGGDRTEAFF. As DNA, the CDR3 is TGTGCCAGCAGTTACTCTGGGGGGGATCGCACTGAAGCTTTCTTT.